This TCR beta chain was captured in a study of CD8+CD57+ T cells in acquired aplastic anemia. About the research overall: Isolated CD4+ and CD8+ cells, once sorted, yielded DNA averaging approximately 3 ug.

Genomic DNA, serving as template, underwent TCR beta VDJ and CDR3 profiling. MiXCR, applied by TCRdb to the reads, yields one record per CDR3 protein. Of 60,000 or so distinct CDR3 sequences in the sample, about 50% were seen once. The CDR3 contains 16 residues. Per the germline V gene, CDR1 is SGHDT and CDR2 is YYEEEE. The V end was cut by 1 base, the J end by 0 bases, with 12 bases between. Findings and caveats of the study: It was found that more than 25 CD8+ CDR3 sequences were shared between patients and controls.

This clonotype occurred many times. Its antigen is currently unknown. The chain employs TRBV5-6 and TRBJ2-3; D remains unclear. The receptor's source is a human donor in good health, serving as a control. The material sequenced was sorted CD4+, CD8+, or CD8+CD57+ T cells (not recorded which) from PBMCs. The CDR3 nucleotides read TGTGCCAGCAGCTTGTACCGGGCAACTAGCACAGATACGCAGTATTTT. It yields the protein CASSLYRATSTDTQYF. The entire variable domain, with the rest obtained from reference TRBV5-6 and TRBJ2-3, is as follows: DAGVTQSPTHLIKTRGQQVTLRCSPKSGHDTVSWYQQALGQGPQFIFQYYEEEERQRGNFPDRFSGHQFPNYSSELNVNALLLGDSALYLCASSLYRATSTDTQYFGPGTRLTVL.